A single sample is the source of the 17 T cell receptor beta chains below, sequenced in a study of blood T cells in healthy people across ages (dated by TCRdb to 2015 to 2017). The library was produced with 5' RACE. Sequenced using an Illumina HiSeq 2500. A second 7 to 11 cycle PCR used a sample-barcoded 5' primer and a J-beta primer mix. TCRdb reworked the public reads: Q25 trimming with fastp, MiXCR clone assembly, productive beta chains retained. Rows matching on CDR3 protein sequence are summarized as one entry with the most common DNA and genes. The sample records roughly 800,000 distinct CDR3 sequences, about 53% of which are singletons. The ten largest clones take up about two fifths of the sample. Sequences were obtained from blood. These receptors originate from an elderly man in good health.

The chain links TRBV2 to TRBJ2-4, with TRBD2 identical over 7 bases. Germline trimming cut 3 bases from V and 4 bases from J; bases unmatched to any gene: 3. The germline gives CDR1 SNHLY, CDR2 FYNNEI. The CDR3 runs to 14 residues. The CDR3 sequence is CASSEGTTKNIQYF. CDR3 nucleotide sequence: TGTGCCAGCAGTGAGGGGACTACTAAAAACATTCAGTACTTC.

The CDR3 sequence: CASSYTGSSGANVLTF. In nucleotides, the CDR3 is TGTGCCAGCAGTTACACTGGGAGCTCTGGGGCCAACGTCCTGACTTTC. V is TRBV12-3 or TRBV12-4 and J is TRBJ2-6, with D possibly matching TRBD2 (5 bases). This CDR3 region has 16 residues. The ends were cut back, 4 bases at V and 0 bases at J, with 10 bases in the middle.

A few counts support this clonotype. The CDR3 region is CASSLLGRDSYEQYF. CDR3 nucleotide sequence: TGTGCCAGCAGTTTACTGGGTCGGGACTCCTACGAGCAGTACTTC. The chain recombines TRBV27 with TRBJ2-7; tentative D call: TRBD2 (5 bases). Deletions cut 2 bases from V and 0 bases from J, with 11 bases between. The CDR3 totals 15 residues. Germline V gives CDR1 MNHEY, CDR2 SMNVEV (reference sequence).

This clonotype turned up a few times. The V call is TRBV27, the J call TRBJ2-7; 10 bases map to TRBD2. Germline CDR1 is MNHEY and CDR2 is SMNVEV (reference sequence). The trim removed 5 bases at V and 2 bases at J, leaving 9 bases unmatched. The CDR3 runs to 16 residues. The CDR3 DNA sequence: TGTGCCAGCAGTGCGGCCCGACTAGCGGGCCCCTACGAGCAGTACTTC. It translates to CASSAARLAGPYEQYF.

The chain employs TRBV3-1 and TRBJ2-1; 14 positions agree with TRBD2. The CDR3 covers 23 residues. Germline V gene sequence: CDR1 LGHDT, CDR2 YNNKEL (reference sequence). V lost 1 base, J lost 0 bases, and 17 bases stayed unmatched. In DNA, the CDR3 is TGTGCCAGCAGCCAAGGACCCCTAGGGCCGGGACTAGCGGGAGTTAGCTCCTACAATGAGCAGTTCTTC. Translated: CASSQGPLGPGLAGVSSYNEQFF.

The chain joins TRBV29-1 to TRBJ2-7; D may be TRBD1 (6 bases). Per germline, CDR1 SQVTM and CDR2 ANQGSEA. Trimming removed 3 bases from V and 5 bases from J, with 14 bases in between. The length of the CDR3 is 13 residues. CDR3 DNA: TGCAGCGTTGAGCAGGGGATGGGCCACGAGCAGTACTTC. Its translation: CSVEQGMGHEQYF.

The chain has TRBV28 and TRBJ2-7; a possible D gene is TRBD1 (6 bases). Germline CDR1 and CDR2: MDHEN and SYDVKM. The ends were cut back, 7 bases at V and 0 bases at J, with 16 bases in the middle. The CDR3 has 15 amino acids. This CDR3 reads CASTPTGYDSYEQYF. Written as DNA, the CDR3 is TGTGCCAGCACGCCGACAGGCTATGACTCCTACGAGCAGTACTTC. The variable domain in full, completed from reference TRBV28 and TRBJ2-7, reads DVKVTQSSRYLVKRTGEKVFLECVQDMDHENMFWYRQDPGLGLRLIYFSYDVKMKEKGDIPEGYSVSREKKERFSLILESASTNQTSMYLCASTPTGYDSYEQYFGPGTRLTVT.

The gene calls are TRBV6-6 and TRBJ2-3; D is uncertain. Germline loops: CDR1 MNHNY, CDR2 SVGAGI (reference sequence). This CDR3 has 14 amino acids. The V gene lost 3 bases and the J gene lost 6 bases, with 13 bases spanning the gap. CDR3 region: CASSYWRRRDTQYF. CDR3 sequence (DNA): TGTGCCAGCAGTTATTGGCGCCGTCGGGATACGCAGTATTTT.

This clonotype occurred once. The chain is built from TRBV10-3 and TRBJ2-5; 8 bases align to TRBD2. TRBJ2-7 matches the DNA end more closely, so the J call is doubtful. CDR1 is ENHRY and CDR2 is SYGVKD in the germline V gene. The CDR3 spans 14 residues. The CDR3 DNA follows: TGTGCCATCAGTACAAGCGGGGGTGGGCTCGAGCAGTACTTC. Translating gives CAISTSGGGLEQYF.

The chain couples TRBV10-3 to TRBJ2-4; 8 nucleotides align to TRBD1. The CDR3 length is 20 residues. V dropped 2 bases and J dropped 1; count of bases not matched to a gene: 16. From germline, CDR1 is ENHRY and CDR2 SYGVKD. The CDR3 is CAISEDAGGAGVGAKNIQYF. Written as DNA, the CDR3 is TGTGCCATCAGTGAGGACGCAGGGGGCGCTGGGGTAGGGGCCAAAAACATTCAGTACTTC.

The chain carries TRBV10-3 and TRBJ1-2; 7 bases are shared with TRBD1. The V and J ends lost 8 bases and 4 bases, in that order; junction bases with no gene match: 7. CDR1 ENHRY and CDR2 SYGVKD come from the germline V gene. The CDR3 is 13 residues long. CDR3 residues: CAIHPGGSYGYTF. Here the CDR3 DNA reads TGTGCCATCCACCCAGGGGGAAGCTATGGCTACACCTTC.

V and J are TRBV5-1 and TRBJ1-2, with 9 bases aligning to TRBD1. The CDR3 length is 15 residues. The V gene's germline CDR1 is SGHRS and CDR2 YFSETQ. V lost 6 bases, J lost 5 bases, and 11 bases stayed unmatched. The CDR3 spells CASTPGGQGLYGYTF. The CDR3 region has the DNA TGCGCCAGCACTCCCGGGGGACAGGGTCTATATGGCTACACCTTC.

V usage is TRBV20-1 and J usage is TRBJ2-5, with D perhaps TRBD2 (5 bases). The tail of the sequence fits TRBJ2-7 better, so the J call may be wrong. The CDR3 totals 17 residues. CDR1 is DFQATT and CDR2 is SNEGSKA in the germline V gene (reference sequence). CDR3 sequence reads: CSARVRTLRFGRYEQYF. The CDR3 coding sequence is TGCAGTGCTAGAGTGAGGACTCTACGGTTTGGGCGCTACGAGCAGTACTTC.

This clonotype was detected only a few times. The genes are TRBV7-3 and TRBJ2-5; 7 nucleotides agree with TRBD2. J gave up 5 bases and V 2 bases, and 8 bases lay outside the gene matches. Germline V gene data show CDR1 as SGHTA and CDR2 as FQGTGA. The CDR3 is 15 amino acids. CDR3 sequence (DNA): TGTGCCAGCAGCTTAGTTAGCGGGCCAGGGGAGACCCAGTACTTC. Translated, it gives CASSLVSGPGETQYF.

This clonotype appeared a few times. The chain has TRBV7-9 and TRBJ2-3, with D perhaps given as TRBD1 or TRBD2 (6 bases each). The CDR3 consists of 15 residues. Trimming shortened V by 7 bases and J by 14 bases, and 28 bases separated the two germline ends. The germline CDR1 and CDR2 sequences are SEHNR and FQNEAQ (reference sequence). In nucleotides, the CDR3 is TGTGCCAGCAACCCCGGGGAGGCAGGGGTTCAGACGAGGTATTTT. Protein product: CASNPGEAGVQTRYF.

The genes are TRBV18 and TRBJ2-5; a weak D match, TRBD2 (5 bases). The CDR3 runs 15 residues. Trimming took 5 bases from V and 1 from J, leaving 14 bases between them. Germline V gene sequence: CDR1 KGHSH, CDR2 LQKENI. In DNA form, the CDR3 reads TGTGCCAGCTCATCCCTGACTAACTTCCAAGAGACCCAGTACTTC. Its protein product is CASSSLTNFQETQYF.

The DNA of the CDR3 is TGTGCCACCAGCAGCGGGGGAAGGCCCACAGATACGCAGTATTTT. Amino acids: CATSSGGRPTDTQYF. V and J are TRBV15 and TRBJ2-3; possibly TRBD2 for D (6 bases). The CDR3 extends over 15 amino acids. The V and J ends lost 3 bases and 2 bases respectively, with 12 bases between them. Germline V lookup: CDR1 LNHNV, CDR2 YYDKDF (reference sequence).